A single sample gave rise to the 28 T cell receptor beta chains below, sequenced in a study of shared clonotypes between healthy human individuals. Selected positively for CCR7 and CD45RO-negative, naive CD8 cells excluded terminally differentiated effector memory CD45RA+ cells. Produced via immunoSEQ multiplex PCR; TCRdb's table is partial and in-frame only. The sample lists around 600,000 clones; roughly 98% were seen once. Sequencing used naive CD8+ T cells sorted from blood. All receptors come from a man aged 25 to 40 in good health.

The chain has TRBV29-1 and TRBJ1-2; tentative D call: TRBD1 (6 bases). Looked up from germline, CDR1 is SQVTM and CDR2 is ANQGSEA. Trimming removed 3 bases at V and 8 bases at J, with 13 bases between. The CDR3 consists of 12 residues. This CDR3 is CSVELGARGYTF. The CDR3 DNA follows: TGCAGCGTTGAGCTGGGGGCGCGGGGCTACACCTTC.

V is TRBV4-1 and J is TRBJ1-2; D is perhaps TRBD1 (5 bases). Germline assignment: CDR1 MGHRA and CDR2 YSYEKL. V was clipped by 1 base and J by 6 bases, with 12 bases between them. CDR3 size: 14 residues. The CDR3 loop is CASSQATGRDGYTF. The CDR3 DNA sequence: TGCGCCAGCAGCCAAGCGACGGGACGGGATGGCTACACCTTC.

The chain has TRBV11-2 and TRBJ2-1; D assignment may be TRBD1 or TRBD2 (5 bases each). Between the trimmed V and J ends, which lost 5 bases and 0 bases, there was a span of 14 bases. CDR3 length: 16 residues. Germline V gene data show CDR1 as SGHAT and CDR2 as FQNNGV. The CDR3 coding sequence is TGTGCCAGCAGCCCTAGTTGGGGGAGCTCCTACAATGAGCAGTTCTTC. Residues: CASSPSWGSSYNEQFF.

The CDR3: CASSTGLAGNTDTQYF. CDR3 nucleotide sequence: TGTGCCAGCAGCACGGGACTAGCGGGAAACACAGATACGCAGTATTTT. The gene calls are TRBV11-2 and TRBJ2-3, with 13 bases aligning to TRBD2. This CDR3 comprises 16 residues. The germline gives CDR1 SGHAT, CDR2 FQNNGV. After removal of 5 bases from V and 2 bases from J, the junction contained 4 bases not matched to a gene.

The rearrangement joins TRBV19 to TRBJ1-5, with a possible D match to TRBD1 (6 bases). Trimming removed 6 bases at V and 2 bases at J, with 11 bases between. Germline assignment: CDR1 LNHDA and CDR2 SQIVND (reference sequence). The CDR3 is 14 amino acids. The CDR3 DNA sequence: TGTGCCAGTAGCCCAGGGACACGCAATCAGCCCCAGCATTTT. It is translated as CASSPGTRNQPQHF.

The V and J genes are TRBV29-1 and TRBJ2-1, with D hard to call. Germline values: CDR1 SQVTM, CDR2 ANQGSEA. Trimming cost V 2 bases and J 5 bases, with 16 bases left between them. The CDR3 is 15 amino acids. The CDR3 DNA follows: TGCAGCGTTGAAATCCTAGGAAATAACGACAATGAGCAGTTCTTC. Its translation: CSVEILGNNDNEQFF.

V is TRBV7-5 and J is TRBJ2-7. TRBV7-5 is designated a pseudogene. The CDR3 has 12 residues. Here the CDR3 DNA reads TGTGTCAGAAGGGGGTACCAAAGCGAGCAGTACTTC. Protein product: CVRRGYQSEQYF.

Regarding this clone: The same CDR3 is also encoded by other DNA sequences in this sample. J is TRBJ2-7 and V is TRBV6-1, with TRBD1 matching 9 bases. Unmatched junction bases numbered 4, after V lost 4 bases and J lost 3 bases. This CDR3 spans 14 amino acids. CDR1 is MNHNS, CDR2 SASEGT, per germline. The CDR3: CASSVGQGRYEQYF. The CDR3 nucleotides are TGTGCCAGCAGTGTGGGACAGGGACGCTACGAGCAGTACTTC.

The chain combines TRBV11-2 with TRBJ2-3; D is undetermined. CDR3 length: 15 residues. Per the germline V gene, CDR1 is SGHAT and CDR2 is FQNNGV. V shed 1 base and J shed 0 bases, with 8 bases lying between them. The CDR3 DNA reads TGTGCCAGCAGCTTAGGCGGAGCTAGCACAGATACGCAGTATTTT. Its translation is CASSLGGASTDTQYF.

This chain's CDR3 is CASSSSTSLAGIANSYEQYF. The CDR3 bases are TGTGCCAGCAGCTCGTCGACTTCGCTAGCGGGCATCGCGAACTCCTACGAGCAGTACTTC. The chain recombines TRBV5-4 with TRBJ2-7, with TRBD2 matching over 8 bases. V lost 3 bases, J lost 0 bases, and 20 bases stayed unmatched. Germline CDR1 is SGHNT and CDR2 is YYREEE (reference sequence). The CDR3 runs to 20 residues. The variable domain in full, with the rest retrieved from reference TRBV5-4 and TRBJ2-7, is ETGVTQSPTHLIKTRGQQVTLRCSSQSGHNTVSWYQQALGQGPQFIFQYYREEENGRGNFPPRFSGLQFPNYSSELNVNALELDDSALYLCASSSSTSLAGIANSYEQYFGPGTRLTVT.

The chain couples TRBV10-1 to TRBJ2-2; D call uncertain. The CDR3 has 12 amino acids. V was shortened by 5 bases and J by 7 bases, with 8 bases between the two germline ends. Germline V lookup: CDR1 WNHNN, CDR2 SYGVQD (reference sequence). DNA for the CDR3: TGCGCCAGCAGTCTCAAGATCGGGGAGCTGTTTTTT. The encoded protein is CASSLKIGELFF.

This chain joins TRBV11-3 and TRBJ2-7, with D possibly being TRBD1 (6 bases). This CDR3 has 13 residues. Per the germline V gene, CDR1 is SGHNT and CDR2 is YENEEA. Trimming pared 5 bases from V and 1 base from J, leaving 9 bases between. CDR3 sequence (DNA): TGTGCCAGCAGCGCGACAGGATCCTACGAGCAGTACTTC. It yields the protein CASSATGSYEQYF.

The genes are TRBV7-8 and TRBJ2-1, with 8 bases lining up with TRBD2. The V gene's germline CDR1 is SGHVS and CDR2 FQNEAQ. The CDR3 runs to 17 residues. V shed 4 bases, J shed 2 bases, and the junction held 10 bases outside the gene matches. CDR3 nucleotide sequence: TGTGCCAGCAGCTCGGGGGCTAGCGGGCCAACCTACAATGAGCAGTTCTTC. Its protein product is CASSSGASGPTYNEQFF.

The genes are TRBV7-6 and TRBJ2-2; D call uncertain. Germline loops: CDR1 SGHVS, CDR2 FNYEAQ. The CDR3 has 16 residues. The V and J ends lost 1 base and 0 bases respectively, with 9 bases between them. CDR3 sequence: CASSLVAPTNTGELFF. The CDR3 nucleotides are TGTGCCAGCAGCTTAGTGGCGCCTACGAACACCGGGGAGCTGTTTTTT.

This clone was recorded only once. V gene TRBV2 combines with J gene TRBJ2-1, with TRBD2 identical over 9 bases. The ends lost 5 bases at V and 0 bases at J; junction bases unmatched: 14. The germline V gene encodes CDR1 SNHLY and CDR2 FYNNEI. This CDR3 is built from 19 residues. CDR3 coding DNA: TGTGCCAGCAGTCTACACCGGAGACTAGCGGAGAGCTCCTACAATGAGCAGTTCTTC. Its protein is CASSLHRRLAESSYNEQFF.

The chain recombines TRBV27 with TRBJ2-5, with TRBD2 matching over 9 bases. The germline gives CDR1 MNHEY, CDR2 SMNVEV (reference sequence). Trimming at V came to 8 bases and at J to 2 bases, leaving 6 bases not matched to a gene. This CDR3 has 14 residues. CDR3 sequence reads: CASGSGRVQETQYF. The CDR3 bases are TGTGCCAGCGGTAGCGGGAGAGTACAAGAGACCCAGTACTTC.

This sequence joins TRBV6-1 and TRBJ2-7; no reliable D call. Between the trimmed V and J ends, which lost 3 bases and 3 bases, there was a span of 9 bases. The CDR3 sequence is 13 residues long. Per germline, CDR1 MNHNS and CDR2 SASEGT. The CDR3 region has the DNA TGTGCCAGCAGTGACGCCCCTAGCTACGAGCAGTACTTC. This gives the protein CASSDAPSYEQYF.

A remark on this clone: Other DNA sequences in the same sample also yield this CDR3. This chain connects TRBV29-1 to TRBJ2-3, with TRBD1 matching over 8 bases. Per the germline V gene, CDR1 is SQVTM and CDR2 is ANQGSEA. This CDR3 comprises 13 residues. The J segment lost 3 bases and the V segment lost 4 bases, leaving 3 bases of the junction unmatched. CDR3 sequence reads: CSVAGGRTDTQYF. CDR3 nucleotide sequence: TGCAGCGTTGCAGGGGGCCGGACAGATACGCAGTATTTT.

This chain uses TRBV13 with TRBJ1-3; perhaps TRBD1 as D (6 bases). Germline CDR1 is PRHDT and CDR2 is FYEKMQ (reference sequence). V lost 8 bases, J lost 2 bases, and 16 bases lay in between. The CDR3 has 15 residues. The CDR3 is CASGAGGMAGNTIYF. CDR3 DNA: TGTGCCAGCGGTGCGGGGGGCATGGCTGGAAACACCATATATTTT.

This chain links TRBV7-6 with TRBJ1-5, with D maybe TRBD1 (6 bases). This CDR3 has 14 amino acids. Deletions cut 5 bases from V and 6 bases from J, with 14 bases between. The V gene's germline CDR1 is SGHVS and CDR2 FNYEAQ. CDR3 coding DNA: TGTGCCAGCAGCCTTGACAGGTTCGGTCAGCCCCAGCATTTT. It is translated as CASSLDRFGQPQHF.

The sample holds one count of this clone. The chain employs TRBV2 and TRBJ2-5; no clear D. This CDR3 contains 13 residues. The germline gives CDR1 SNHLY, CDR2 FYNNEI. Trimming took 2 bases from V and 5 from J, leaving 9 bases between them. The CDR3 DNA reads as TGTGCCAGCAGTGAAAGGGTCATCGAGACCCAGTACTTC. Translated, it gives CASSERVIETQYF. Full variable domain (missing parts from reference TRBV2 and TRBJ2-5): EPEVTQTPSHQVTQMGQEVILRCVPISNHLYFYWYRQILGQKVEFLVSFYNNEISEKSEIFDDQFSVERPDGSNFTLKIRSTKLEDSAMYFCASSERVIETQYFGPGTRLLVL.

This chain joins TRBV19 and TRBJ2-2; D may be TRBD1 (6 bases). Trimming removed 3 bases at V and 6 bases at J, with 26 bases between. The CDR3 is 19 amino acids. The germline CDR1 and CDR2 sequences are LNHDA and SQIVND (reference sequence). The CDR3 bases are TGTGCCAGTAGTATCATTGTAAACGGCAGGGGAGCGCCGCCCGGGGAGCTGTTTTTT. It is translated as CASSIIVNGRGAPPGELFF.

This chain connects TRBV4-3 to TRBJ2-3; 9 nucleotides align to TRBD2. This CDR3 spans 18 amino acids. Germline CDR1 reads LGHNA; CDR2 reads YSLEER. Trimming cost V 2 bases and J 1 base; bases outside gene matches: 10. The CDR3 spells CASSQLAGVTERTDTQYF. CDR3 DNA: TGCGCCAGCAGCCAATTAGCGGGGGTGACCGAACGCACAGATACGCAGTATTTT.

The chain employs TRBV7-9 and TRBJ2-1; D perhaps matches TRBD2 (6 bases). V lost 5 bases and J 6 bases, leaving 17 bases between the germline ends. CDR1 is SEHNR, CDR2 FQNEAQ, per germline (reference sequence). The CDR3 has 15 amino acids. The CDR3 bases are TGTGCCAGCAGCAAAGCCGGAGGGCTTCGCAATGAGCAGTTCTTC. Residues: CASSKAGGLRNEQFF. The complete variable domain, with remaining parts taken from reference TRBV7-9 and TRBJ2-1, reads DTGVSQNPRHKITKRGQNVTFRCDPISEHNRLYWYRQTLGQGPEFLTYFQNEAQLEKSRLLSDRFSAERPKGSFSTLEIQRTEQGDSAMYLCASSKAGGLRNEQFFGPGTRLTVL.

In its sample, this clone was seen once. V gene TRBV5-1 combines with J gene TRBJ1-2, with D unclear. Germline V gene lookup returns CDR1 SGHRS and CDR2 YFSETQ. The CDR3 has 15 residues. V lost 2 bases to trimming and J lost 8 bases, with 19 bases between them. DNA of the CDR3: TGCGCCAGCAGCTTAGGAGTTTATGACATAGTGGGCTACACCTTC. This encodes CASSLGVYDIVGYTF.

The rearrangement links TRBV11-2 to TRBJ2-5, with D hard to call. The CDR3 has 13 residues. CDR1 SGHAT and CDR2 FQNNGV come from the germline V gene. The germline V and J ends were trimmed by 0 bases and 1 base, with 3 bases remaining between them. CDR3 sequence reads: CASSLDSQETQYF. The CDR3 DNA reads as TGTGCCAGCAGCTTAGACAGCCAAGAGACCCAGTACTTC.

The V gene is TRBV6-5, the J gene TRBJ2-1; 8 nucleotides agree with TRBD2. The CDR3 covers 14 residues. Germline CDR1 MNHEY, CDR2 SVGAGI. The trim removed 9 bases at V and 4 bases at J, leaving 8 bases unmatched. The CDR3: CASSISGTYNEQFF. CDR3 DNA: TGTGCCAGTAGTATTAGCGGGACTTACAATGAGCAGTTCTTC.

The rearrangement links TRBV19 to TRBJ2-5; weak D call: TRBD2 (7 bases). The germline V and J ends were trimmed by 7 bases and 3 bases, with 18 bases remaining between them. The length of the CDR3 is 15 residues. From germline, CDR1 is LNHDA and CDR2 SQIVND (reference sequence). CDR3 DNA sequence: TGTGCCAGTACCCCACCGGGGGGCGGTGAAGAGACCCAGTACTTC. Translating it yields CASTPPGGGEETQYF.